These 26 T cell receptor beta chains originate from one sample sequenced in a study of blood T cell repertoires in COVID-19. Generated by immunoSEQ multiplex PCR, the TCRdb table keeps only in-frame clones and is missing some. The data contain about 140,000 clones, approximately 81% of them singletons. Sequencing was performed on peripheral blood. All receptors come from a human donor with acute or convalescent COVID-19. The donor label of this sample is uncertain.

The rearrangement uses TRBV5-1 and TRBJ2-7, with 7 bases identical to TRBD1. The CDR3 sequence is 15 residues long. Germline V CDR1 and CDR2: SGHRS, YFSETQ. The V and J ends lost 3 bases and 2 bases, in that order; junction bases with no gene match: 8. CDR3 region: CASSSTGTLPYEQYF. DNA of the CDR3: TGCGCCAGCAGCTCGACAGGGACACTCCCCTACGAGCAGTACTTC.

The chain is built from TRBV30 and TRBJ2-5; 7 nucleotides match TRBD1. CDR1 is GTSNPN, CDR2 SVGIG, per germline (reference sequence). The junction had 2 bases not matched to a gene; V was cut back by 0 bases and J by 4 bases. CDR3 size: 13 residues. Here the CDR3 DNA reads TGTGCCTGGAGTGTACGACAGGGAGAGACCCAGTACTTC. The encoded protein is CAWSVRQGETQYF.

This chain joins TRBV9 and TRBJ2-2; perhaps TRBD2 as D (5 bases). The germline V and J ends were trimmed by 0 bases and 6 bases, with 9 bases remaining between them. This CDR3 is 14 amino acids long. Germline CDR1 and CDR2: SGDLS and YYNGEE. The CDR3 nucleotides read TGTGCCAGCAGCGTAGGAGGGTATCCCGGGGAGCTGTTTTTT. It is translated as CASSVGGYPGELFF.

The chain links TRBV6-5 to TRBJ2-7; 7 bases are shared with TRBD1. Unmatched junction bases numbered 8, after V lost 7 bases and J lost 2 bases. Germline CDR1 reads MNHEY; CDR2 reads SVGAGI. The CDR3 length is 14 residues. CDR3 sequence: CASKRTGIAYEQYV. In DNA, the CDR3 is TGTGCCAGCAAGAGGACAGGAATTGCCTACGAGCAGTACGTC.

This chain links TRBV9 with TRBJ2-2, with 7 bases fitting TRBD2. Trimming at V came to 0 bases and at J to 1 base, leaving 3 bases not matched to a gene. The CDR3 covers 16 residues. Germline values: CDR1 SGDLS, CDR2 YYNGEE. CDR3 loop: CASSVAVAGNTGELFF. As DNA, the CDR3 is TGTGCCAGCAGCGTAGCTGTAGCGGGGAACACCGGGGAGCTGTTTTTT.

This clone came up once. This rearrangement joins TRBV6-5 to TRBJ2-5, with 10 nucleotides matching TRBD2. Germline V lookup: CDR1 MNHEY, CDR2 SVGAGI. The CDR3 totals 13 residues. V gave up 8 bases and J gave up 5 bases; unmatched junction bases: 5. This chain's CDR3 is CASLSGGGETQYF. CDR3 bases: TGTGCCAGCTTAAGCGGGGGGGGCGAGACCCAGTACTTC.

The genes are TRBV29-1 and TRBJ1-6; maybe TRBD1 (6 bases). Germline CDR1 and CDR2: SQVTM and ANQGSEA. The CDR3 has 13 amino acids. Trimming removed 4 bases at V and 10 bases at J, with 14 bases between. CDR3 amino acids: CSVGDDRFSPLHF. CDR3 bases: TGCAGCGTTGGGGATGACAGGTTCTCACCCCTCCACTTT.

J is TRBJ2-1 and V is TRBV19; TRBD2 matches at 9 bases. Germline CDR1 reads LNHDA; CDR2 reads SQIVND (reference sequence). Germline trimming cut 4 bases from V and 4 bases from J; bases unmatched to any gene: 14. The CDR3 sequence is 18 residues long. CDR3 nucleotide sequence: TGTGCCAGTAGTACCAACGGGCCGGGACTAGCCGGGTACAATGAGCAGTTCTTC. Protein product: CASSTNGPGLAGYNEQFF. The whole variable domain, filled in from reference TRBV19 and TRBJ2-1, reads DGGITQSPKYLFRKEGQNVTLSCEQNLNHDAMYWYRQDPGQGLRLIYYSQIVNDFQKGDIAEGYSVSREKKESFPLTVTSAQKNPTAFYLCASSTNGPGLAGYNEQFFGPGTRLTVL.

V and J are TRBV9 and TRBJ2-1, with D tentatively TRBD2 (7 bases). Per the germline V gene, CDR1 is SGDLS and CDR2 is YYNGEE. Between the trimmed V and J ends, which lost 0 bases and 7 bases, there was a span of 14 bases. This CDR3 is built from 15 residues. This CDR3 is CASSVGGGGKNEQFF. CDR3 sequence (DNA): TGTGCCAGCAGCGTAGGAGGGGGGGGCAAAAATGAGCAGTTCTTC. Full variable domain (rest looked up from reference TRBV9 and TRBJ2-1): DSGVTQTPKHLITATGQRVTLRCSPRSGDLSVYWYQQSLDQGLQFLIQYYNGEERAKGNILERFSAQQFPDLHSELNLSSLELGDSALYFCASSVGGGGKNEQFFGPGTRLTVL.

The chain carries TRBV5-1 and TRBJ2-6; the match to TRBD2 covers 11 bases. V was clipped by 5 bases and J by 0 bases; unmatched bases: 10. This CDR3 has 19 amino acids. The germline CDR1 and CDR2 sequences are SGHRS and YFSETQ. The CDR3 DNA follows: TGCGCCAGCAGATATACTAGCGGGGGACCTAGCTCTGGGGCCAACGTCCTGACTTTC. Residues: CASRYTSGGPSSGANVLTF.

V gene TRBV18 combines with J gene TRBJ1-5; 7 positions match TRBD1. This CDR3 spans 16 amino acids. From germline, CDR1 is KGHSH and CDR2 LQKENI. V lost 3 bases and J lost 3; bases outside the gene matches: 8. The CDR3 nucleotides read TGTGCCAGCTCACCCAACCCAGGGGGGAACAATCAGCCCCAGCATTTT. This codes for CASSPNPGGNNQPQHF.

This clone was seen only once. The chain joins TRBV7-9 to TRBJ1-2; 9 bases line up with TRBD1. Germline V gene sequence: CDR1 SEHNR, CDR2 FQNEAQ (reference sequence). The J segment lost 8 bases and the V segment lost 5 bases, leaving 3 bases of the junction unmatched. The CDR3 extends over 12 amino acids. Written as DNA, the CDR3 is TGTGCCAGCAGCAGGACAGGGGACGGCTACACCTTC. Its translation: CASSRTGDGYTF.

This clone was seen more than once but under ten times. The chain couples TRBV28 to TRBJ1-2; D gene unclear. The V gene lost 8 bases and the J gene lost 3 bases, with 10 bases spanning the gap. Germline CDR1 is MDHEN and CDR2 is SYDVKM. The length of the CDR3 is 12 residues. The CDR3 here is CASRGGDYGYTF. The CDR3 bases are TGTGCCAGCCGGGGAGGAGACTATGGCTACACCTTC.

The rearrangement joins TRBV6-5 to TRBJ1-2; D is undetermined. CDR3 length equals 13 residues. Trimming cost V 4 bases and J 6 bases, with 12 bases left between them. Germline V gene lookup returns CDR1 MNHEY and CDR2 SVGAGI. CDR3 sequence: CASSFGLVNGYTF. Here the CDR3 DNA reads TGTGCCAGCAGTTTTGGGCTTGTGAATGGCTACACCTTC.

The chain combines TRBV11-2 with TRBJ1-3, with no clear D. The V end was cut by 2 bases, the J end by 0 bases, with 8 bases between. CDR1 is SGHAT and CDR2 is FQNNGV in the germline V gene. This CDR3 contains 15 residues. Here the CDR3 reads CASSLLAGSGNTIYF. As DNA, the CDR3 is TGTGCCAGCAGCTTATTGGCAGGCTCTGGAAACACCATATATTTT. The entire variable domain, with the rest obtained from reference TRBV11-2 and TRBJ1-3, is as follows: EAGVAQSPRYKIIEKRQSVAFWCNPISGHATLYWYQQILGQGPKLLIQFQNNGVVDDSQLPKDRFSAERLKGVDSTLKIQPAKLEDSAVYLCASSLLAGSGNTIYFGEGSWLTVV.

The V and J genes are TRBV9 and TRBJ2-5, with D perhaps matching TRBD1 (5 bases). The CDR3 runs 14 residues. V lost 1 base to trimming and J lost 3 bases, with 10 bases between them. The germline V gene encodes CDR1 SGDLS and CDR2 YYNGEE. The CDR3 region has the DNA TGTGCCAGCAGCGTAAGTCCGACAGAAGAGACCCAGTACTTC. The encoded protein is CASSVSPTEETQYF.

Turning to this clone: Other DNA sequences from this sample encode an identical CDR3 as well. This chain's CDR3 is CASSVGDRGQPQHF. In DNA form, the CDR3 reads TGTGCCAGCAGCGTAGGGGATAGGGGTCAGCCCCAGCATTTT. The chain couples TRBV9 to TRBJ1-5, with D possibly being TRBD1 (5 bases). The CDR3 is made up of 14 amino acids. Germline CDR1 and CDR2: SGDLS and YYNGEE. V was cut by 0 bases and J by 6 bases, with 10 bases left in between.

V and J are TRBV5-6 and TRBJ1-1, with TRBD1 identical over 7 bases. CDR1 SGHDT and CDR2 YYEEEE come from the germline V gene. V dropped 4 bases and J dropped 3; count of bases not matched to a gene: 6. CDR3 length equals 14 residues. CDR3 residues: CASSVTGRDTEAFF. CDR3 coding DNA: TGTGCCAGCAGCGTGACAGGGCGGGACACTGAAGCTTTCTTT.

The V call is TRBV7-9, the J call TRBJ1-2; D may be TRBD1 (5 bases). Trimming removed 4 bases at V and 4 bases at J, with 16 bases between. Germline lookup yields CDR1 SEHNR and CDR2 FQNEAQ (reference sequence). CDR3 size: 15 residues. CDR3 DNA sequence: TGTGCCAGCAGCTCCCTCGACAGAGGTATCTATGGCTACACCTTC. Its protein product is CASSSLDRGIYGYTF. The variable domain in full, completed from reference TRBV7-9 and TRBJ1-2, reads DTGVSQNPRHKITKRGQNVTFRCDPISEHNRLYWYRQTLGQGPEFLTYFQNEAQLEKSRLLSDRFSAERPKGSFSTLEIQRTEQGDSAMYLCASSSLDRGIYGYTFGSGTRLTVV.

The chain carries TRBV7-6 and TRBJ1-1, with D maybe TRBD1 (6 bases). CDR3 length: 16 amino acids. Germline loops: CDR1 SGHVS, CDR2 FNYEAQ. Between the trimmed V and J ends, which lost 3 bases and 2 bases, there was a span of 16 bases. CDR3 nucleotides: TGTGCCAGCAGCTTCGACCTCGGGGGGGCAAACACTGAAGCTTTCTTT. Its translation: CASSFDLGGANTEAFF.

This clone was found a few times. The CDR3 sequence: CASSITQAGANVLTF. CDR3 sequence (DNA): TGTGCCAGTAGTATCACACAGGCTGGGGCCAACGTCCTGACTTTC. This chain uses TRBV19 with TRBJ2-6, with a possible D match to TRBD1 (5 bases). This CDR3 spans 15 amino acids. V was pared by 3 bases and J by 2 bases, with 8 bases between. Germline V gene data show CDR1 as LNHDA and CDR2 as SQIVND (reference sequence).

The rearrangement joins TRBV6-5 to TRBJ1-4; 11 bases are a match to TRBD1. V shed 8 bases and J 7 bases; nucleotides not matched to a gene: 6. The CDR3 has 14 amino acids. Germline assignment: CDR1 MNHEY and CDR2 SVGAGI. CDR3 residues: CASVPGQGGEKLFF. DNA of the CDR3: TGTGCCAGCGTTCCGGGACAGGGGGGTGAAAAACTGTTTTTT.

The rearrangement links TRBV7-9 to TRBJ2-1; 7 bases match TRBD1. V lost 5 bases and J lost 5; bases outside the gene matches: 9. The germline gives CDR1 SEHNR, CDR2 FQNEAQ (reference sequence). The CDR3 sequence is 15 residues long. The CDR3 here is CASSRGTAVHNEQFF. The DNA of the CDR3 is TGTGCCAGCAGCCGAGGGACAGCAGTCCACAATGAGCAGTTCTTC.

This clone showed up just once. The chain combines TRBV5-1 with TRBJ2-1, with D possibly being TRBD1 (7 bases). V dropped 1 base and J dropped 8 bases, with 13 bases sitting between them. This CDR3 region has 14 residues. Germline CDR1 and CDR2: SGHRS and YFSETQ. This chain's CDR3 is CASSLRQGDYEQFF. Written as DNA, the CDR3 is TGCGCCAGCAGCTTGAGGCAGGGGGACTATGAGCAGTTCTTC.

This chain links TRBV7-9 with TRBJ1-2; 7 bases line up with TRBD1. The CDR3 totals 12 residues. Germline V CDR1 and CDR2: SEHNR, FQNEAQ (reference sequence). The ends lost 7 bases at V and 2 bases at J; junction bases unmatched: 1. CDR3 coding DNA: TGTGCCAGCATACAGGGGAACTATGGCTACACCTTC. This translates into CASIQGNYGYTF.

The V call is TRBV15, the J call TRBJ1-3, with D perhaps matching TRBD1 (6 bases). The length of the CDR3 is 17 residues. The germline V and J ends were trimmed by 2 bases and 2 bases, with 16 bases remaining between them. CDR1 and CDR2 (germline): LNHNV, YYDKDF (reference sequence). The CDR3 bases are TGTGCCACCAGCAGAACGAGAAAGGGGGGGCCTGGAAACACCATATATTTT. It is translated as CATSRTRKGGPGNTIYF.